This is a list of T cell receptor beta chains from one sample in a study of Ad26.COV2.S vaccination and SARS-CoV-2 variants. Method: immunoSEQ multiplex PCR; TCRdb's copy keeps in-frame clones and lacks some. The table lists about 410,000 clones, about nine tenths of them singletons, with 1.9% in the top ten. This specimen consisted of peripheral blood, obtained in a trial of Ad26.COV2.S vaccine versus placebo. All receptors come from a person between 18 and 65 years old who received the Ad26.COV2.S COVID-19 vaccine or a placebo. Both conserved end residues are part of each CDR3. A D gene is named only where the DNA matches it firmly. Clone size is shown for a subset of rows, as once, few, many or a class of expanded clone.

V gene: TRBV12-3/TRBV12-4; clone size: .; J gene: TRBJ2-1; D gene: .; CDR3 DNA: TGTGCCAGCAGTTCCCGGGGTCTGGAGCAGTTCTTC; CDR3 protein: CASSSRGLEQFF
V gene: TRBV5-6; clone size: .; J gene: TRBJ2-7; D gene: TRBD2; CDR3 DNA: TGTGCCAGCAGCTTGTTCGGACTAGCGGGAGTCTACGAGCAGTACTTC; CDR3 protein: CASSLFGLAGVYEQYF
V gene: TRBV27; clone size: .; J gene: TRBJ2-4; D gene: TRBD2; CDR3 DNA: TGTGCCAGCAGGGATAGCGGGAGCAACATTCAGTACTTC; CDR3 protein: CASRDSGSNIQYF
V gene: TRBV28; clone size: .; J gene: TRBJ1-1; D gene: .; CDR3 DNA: TGTGCCAGCTTCTCGTTGGCCCAAGGTAGTTTCTTT; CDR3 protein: CASFSLAQGSFF
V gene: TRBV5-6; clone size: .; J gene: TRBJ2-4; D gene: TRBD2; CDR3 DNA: TGTGCCAGCAGCTTCAGGACTAGCGGGGGAAAAAACATTCAGTACTTC; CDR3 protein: CASSFRTSGGKNIQYF
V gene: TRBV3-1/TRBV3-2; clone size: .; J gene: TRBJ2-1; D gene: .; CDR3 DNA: TGTGCCAGCAGTCTCCTCAGGGGGAGGGGCCCCTACAATGAGCAGTTCTTC; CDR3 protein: CASSLLRGRGPYNEQFF
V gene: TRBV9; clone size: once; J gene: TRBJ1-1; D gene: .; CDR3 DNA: TGTGCCAGCAGCGCCGTAGGACTGACCGGCACTGAAGCTTTCTTT; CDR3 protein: CASSAVGLTGTEAFF
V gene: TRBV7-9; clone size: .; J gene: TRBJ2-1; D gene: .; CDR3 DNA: TGTGCCAGCAAGGGCAGGACCCTTTACAATGAGCAGTTCTTC; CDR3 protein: CASKGRTLYNEQFF
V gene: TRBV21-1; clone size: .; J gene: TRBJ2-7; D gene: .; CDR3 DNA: TGTGCCAGCAGCCCGTACTACAGGCGATACTCCTACGAGCAGTACTTC; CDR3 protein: CASSPYYRRYSYEQYF
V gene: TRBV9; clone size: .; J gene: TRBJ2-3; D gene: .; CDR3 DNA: TGTGCCAGCAGCGCACTCGTCACCATGAGGGATACGCAGTATTTT; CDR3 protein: CASSALVTMRDTQYF
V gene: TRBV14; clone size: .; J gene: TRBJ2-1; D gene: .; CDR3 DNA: TGTGCCAGCAGCCAAGGGGTCGGTGAGCAGTTCTTC; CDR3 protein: CASSQGVGEQFF
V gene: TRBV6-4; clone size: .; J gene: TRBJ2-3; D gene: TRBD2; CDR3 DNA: TGTGCCAGCAGTGACTCGACTAGCGGGACCATAGATACGCAGTATTTT; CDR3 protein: CASSDSTSGTIDTQYF
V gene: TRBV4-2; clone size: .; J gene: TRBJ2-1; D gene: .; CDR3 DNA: TGTGCCAGCAGCCAAGCCCAATCATTAGTGAAAAAGATGAATGAGCAGTTCTTC; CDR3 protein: CASSQAQSLVKKMNEQFF
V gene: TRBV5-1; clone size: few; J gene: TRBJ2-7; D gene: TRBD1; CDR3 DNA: TGCGCCAGCAGCTTGACAGGGGGTCTCTACGAGCAGTACTTC; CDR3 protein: CASSLTGGLYEQYF
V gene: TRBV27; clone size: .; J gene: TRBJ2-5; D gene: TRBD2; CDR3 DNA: TGTGCCAGCGGGGGGACTAGTTTAGGCCGAGAGACCCAGTACTTC; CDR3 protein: CASGGTSLGRETQYF
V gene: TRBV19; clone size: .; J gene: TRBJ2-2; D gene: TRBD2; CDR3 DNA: TGTGCCAGTAGTATAGTGGGGACTAGATCCGGGGAGCTGTTTTTT; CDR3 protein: CASSIVGTRSGELFF
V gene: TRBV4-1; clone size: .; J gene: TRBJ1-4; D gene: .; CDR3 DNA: TGCGCCAGCAGCCAAGACAGACCAACTAATGAAAAACTGTTTTTT; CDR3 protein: CASSQDRPTNEKLFF
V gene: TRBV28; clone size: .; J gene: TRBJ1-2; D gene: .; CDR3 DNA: TGTGCCAGCAGGAGTTTTGGAGACTATGGCTACACCTTC; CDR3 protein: CASRSFGDYGYTF
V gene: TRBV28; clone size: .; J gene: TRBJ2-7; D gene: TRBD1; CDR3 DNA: TGTGCCAGCAGTTTAGGGAACAGGGGATACGAGCAGTACTTC; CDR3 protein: CASSLGNRGYEQYF
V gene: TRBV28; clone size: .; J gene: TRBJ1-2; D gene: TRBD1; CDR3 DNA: TGTGCCAGCAGTACCCCGCCCGGACAGGGTTTCGGATATGGCTACACCTTC; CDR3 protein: CASSTPPGQGFGYGYTF
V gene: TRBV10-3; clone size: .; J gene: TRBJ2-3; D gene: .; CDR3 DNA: TGTGCCACCGCGGGACAACACAACACAGATACGCAGTATTTT; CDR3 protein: CATAGQHNTDTQYF
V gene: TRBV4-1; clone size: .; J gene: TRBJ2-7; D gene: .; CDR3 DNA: TGCGCCAGCAGCCAGAACTACAGGGAGCAGTACTTC; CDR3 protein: CASSQNYREQYF
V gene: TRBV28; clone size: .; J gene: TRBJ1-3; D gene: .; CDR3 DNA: TGTGCCAGCCTCTCTGGAAACACCATATATTTT; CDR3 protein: CASLSGNTIYF
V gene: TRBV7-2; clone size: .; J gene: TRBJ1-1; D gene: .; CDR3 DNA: TGTGCCAGCAGCTCAAGGAGGGACACTGAAGCTTTCTTT; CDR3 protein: CASSSRRDTEAFF
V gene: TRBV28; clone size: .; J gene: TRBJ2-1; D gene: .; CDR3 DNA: TGTGCCAGCAGTTTATCGGGGTACTACAATGAGCAGTTCTTC; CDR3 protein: CASSLSGYYNEQFF
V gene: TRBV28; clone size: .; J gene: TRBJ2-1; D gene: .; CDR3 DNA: TGTGCCAGCAGTTCCAGGCAGGGTGACAATGAGCAGTTCTTC; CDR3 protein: CASSSRQGDNEQFF
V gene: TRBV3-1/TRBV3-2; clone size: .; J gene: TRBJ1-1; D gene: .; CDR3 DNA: TGTGCCAGCACCTTACTAAGGCGGTTT; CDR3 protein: CASTLLRRF
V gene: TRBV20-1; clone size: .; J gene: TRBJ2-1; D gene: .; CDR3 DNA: TGCAGTGCTAGTGGTAGACTCTCCTACAATGAGCAGTTCTTC; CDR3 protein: CSASGRLSYNEQFF
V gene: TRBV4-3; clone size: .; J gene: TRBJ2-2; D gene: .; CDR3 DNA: TGCGCCAGCAGCCAAGACAGGGCCACCGGGGAGCTGTTTTTT; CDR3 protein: CASSQDRATGELFF
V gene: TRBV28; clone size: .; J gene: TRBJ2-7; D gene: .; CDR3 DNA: TGTGCCAGCGTAAGCAGGAGTTCCTCCTACGAGCAGTACTTC; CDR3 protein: CASVSRSSSYEQYF
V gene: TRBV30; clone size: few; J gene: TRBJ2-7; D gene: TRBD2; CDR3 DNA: TGTGCCTGGAGTGCGAGCGGGAGGGCCTACGAGCAGTACTTC; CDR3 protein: CAWSASGRAYEQYF
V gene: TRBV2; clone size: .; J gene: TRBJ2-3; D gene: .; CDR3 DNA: TGTGCCAGCAGTCCAGGACAGGGAGGGACAGATACGCAGTATTTT; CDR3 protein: CASSPGQGGTDTQYF
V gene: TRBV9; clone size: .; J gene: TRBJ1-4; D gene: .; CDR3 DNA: TGTGCCAGCAGCGTAGGGGTAGGGCGCGCAACTAATGAAAAACTGTTTTTT; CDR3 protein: CASSVGVGRATNEKLFF
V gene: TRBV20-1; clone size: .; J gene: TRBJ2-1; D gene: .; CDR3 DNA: TGCAGTGCTAGTGGCCGCGGGGGCCATAAGTTCTTC; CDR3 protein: CSASGRGGHKFF
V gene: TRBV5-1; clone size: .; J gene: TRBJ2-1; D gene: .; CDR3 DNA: TGCGCCAGCAGCTCGACCCGTAGAAAGCAGTTCTTC; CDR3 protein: CASSSTRRKQFF
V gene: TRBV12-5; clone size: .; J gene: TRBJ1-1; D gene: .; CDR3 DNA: TGTGCTAGTGCCCCTTCGGACAGTAGAGGGACTGAAGCTTTCTTT; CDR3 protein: CASAPSDSRGTEAFF
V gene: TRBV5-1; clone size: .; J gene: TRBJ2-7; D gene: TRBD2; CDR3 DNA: TGCGCCAGCAGCCCCGGGGGGTCCCTCTACGAGCAGTACTTC; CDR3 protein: CASSPGGSLYEQYF
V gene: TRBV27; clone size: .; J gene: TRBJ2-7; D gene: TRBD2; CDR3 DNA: TGTGCCAGCAGTTCCAGGCCCCCTACTAGCGGGAGTTACGAGCAGTACTTC; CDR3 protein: CASSSRPPTSGSYEQYF
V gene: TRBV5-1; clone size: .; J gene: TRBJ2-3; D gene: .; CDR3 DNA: TGCGCCAGCAGCCACCCGGGAGATACGCAGTATTTT; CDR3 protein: CASSHPGDTQYF
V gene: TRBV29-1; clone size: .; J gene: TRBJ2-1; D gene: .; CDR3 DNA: TGCAGCGTTGAAGCGGGAGTCGATGAGCAGTTCTTC; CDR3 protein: CSVEAGVDEQFF
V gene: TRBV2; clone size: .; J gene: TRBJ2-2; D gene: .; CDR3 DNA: TGTGCCAGCAGTGGACTACCGGAGAGGAGCACCGGGGAGCTGTTTTTT; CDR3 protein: CASSGLPERSTGELFF